This entry is about one T cell receptor beta chain. Its antigen remains unidentified. The sample comes from a study of CXCR3-negative and CXCR3-positive naive CD8 T cells. Study results and limitations: Memory cells diverged, while naive CXCR3-positive and CXCR3-negative cells had similar TRBV-TRBJ usage. More hydrophobic TRB CDR3s occurred in CXCR3-positive than in CXCR3-negative naive cells.

The study made its TRB cDNA libraries by 5' RACE, adding UMI labels. TCRdb reprocessed the 5' RACE reads, with one entry per CDR3 protein and no DNA. The sample data list about 120,000 distinct CDR3 sequences. Every CD8+ subset sample held around 300,000 flow-sorted cells, done in triplicate. The clonotype originates from a human donor in good health. Some clones in this sample may be carry-over from other donors' samples. Sequencing used naive CXCR3+ CD8+ T cells from blood. The sample's subset: CD45RO-CCR7+CD27+CD95- naive CD8+ T cells expressing CXCR3 (TNR3+).

CDR3: CASSLRGGGYGYTF. V is TRBV28 and J is TRBJ1-2; without DNA, the TCRdb call of TRBD1 cannot be checked. Looked up from germline, CDR1 is MDHEN and CDR2 is SYDVKM. This CDR3 is 14 amino acids long.